These 32 T cell receptor beta chains were sequenced from one sample in a study of blood T cells in healthy people across ages. A second PCR, run for roughly 7 to 11 cycles, used a sample-barcoded 5' primer plus a J-beta primer mix. Each CDR3 protein gets one entry after TCRdb re-called the 5' RACE reads with MiXCR. The sample consists of fewer than 800,000 distinct CDR3 sequences, around 25% of them appearing once. These data were also reused for a study on T cells of mothers and their children.

The sample comprised blood. The receptors originated from a boy aged 5 to 17 in good health.

The genes are TRBV7-8 and TRBJ2-5, with 9 bases lining up with TRBD2. The germline V gene has CDR1 SGHVS and CDR2 FQNEAQ. The V gene end was trimmed by 8 bases and the J gene end by 2 bases; junction bases not matched to a gene: 12. CDR3 length: 16 amino acids. As DNA, the CDR3 is TGTGCCAGCCACCATAGCGGGAGTGGGGTACAAGAGACCCAGTACTTC. Translation gives CASHHSGSGVQETQYF.

This clonotype was picked up a small number of times. The chain recombines TRBV25-1 with TRBJ1-1; no clear D. The ends were cut back, 4 bases at V and 3 bases at J, with 15 bases in the middle. CDR1 and CDR2 from the germline V gene are MGHDK and SYGVNS. The CDR3 has 15 residues. CDR3 DNA: TGTGCCAGCAGTGTAGGGATTTTGGGAGACACTGAAGCTTTCTTT. Its protein product is CASSVGILGDTEAFF.

This chain joins TRBV29-1 and TRBJ1-4; a possible D gene is TRBD1 (6 bases). Trimming took 1 base from V and 3 from J, leaving 9 bases between them. CDR3 size: 14 residues. The V gene's germline CDR1 is SQVTM and CDR2 ANQGSEA. CDR3 loop: CSVEVAGANEKLFF. The CDR3 DNA is TGCAGCGTTGAAGTCGCAGGGGCTAATGAAAAACTGTTTTTT.

This clonotype has just a few counts. The rearrangement joins TRBV5-6 to TRBJ2-5; 8 bases are shared with TRBD1. The closer fit of TRBJ2-7 to the DNA end suggests the J call may be wrong. CDR3 length equals 15 residues. Germline V CDR1 and CDR2: SGHDT, YYEEEE. CDR3 loop: CASSLVGTGHYEQYF. In DNA, the CDR3 is TGTGCCAGCAGCTTGGTCGGGACAGGACATTACGAGCAGTACTTC.

This clonotype showed up just a few times. V and J are TRBV7-9 and TRBJ1-4; the D is unclear. There are 13 residues in the CDR3. From germline, CDR1 is SEHNR and CDR2 FQNEAQ (reference sequence). Deletions cut 2 bases from V and 8 bases from J, with 9 bases between. As DNA, the CDR3 is TGTGCCAGCAGCTTAATTCTCGGAGAAAAACTGTTTTTT. Translated, it gives CASSLILGEKLFF.

This clonotype occurred a few times. The chain links TRBV7-2 to TRBJ2-5; a possible D gene is TRBD2 (5 bases). The DNA end is a closer match to TRBJ2-1, so the J assignment may be wrong. The CDR3 extends over 15 amino acids. Germline V gives CDR1 SGHTA, CDR2 FQGNSA. CDR3 nucleotides: TGTGCCAGCAGCTTACCCAGCGGACTCTACAATGAGCAGTTCTTC. This gives the protein CASSLPSGLYNEQFF.

In its sample, this clonotype was seen a few times. The chain recombines TRBV4-2 with TRBJ2-3; 12 nucleotides align to TRBD2. This CDR3 has 16 amino acids. The trim removed 4 bases at V and 4 bases at J, leaving 6 bases unmatched. Germline V gives CDR1 LGHNA, CDR2 YNFKEQ. Here the CDR3 reads CASSRDPSGGADTQYF. The DNA of the CDR3 is TGTGCCAGCAGCCGAGACCCTAGCGGGGGGGCAGATACGCAGTATTTT.

This sequence joins TRBV12-5 and TRBJ2-5, with a possible D match to TRBD1 (5 bases). The germline V and J ends were trimmed by 0 bases and 5 bases, with 16 bases remaining between them. The germline V gene encodes CDR1 LGHNT and CDR2 FRNRAP. This CDR3 has 16 residues. This CDR3 reads CASGLVLREGVETQYF. The CDR3 DNA sequence: TGTGCTAGTGGTTTGGTACTCAGGGAAGGAGTGGAGACCCAGTACTTC.

Comment on this clonotype: Since no conserved phenylalanine or tryptophan closes the CDR3, a read error is the likely cause. No DNA is shown, since the ends of the CDR3 on it are uncertain; the CDR3 is the one TCRdb lists. This chain joins TRBV7-3 and TRBJ2-1; the table calls TRBD2, which could not be checked here. Including both end residues, the CDR3 is 19 amino acids long. CDR1 is SGHTA, CDR2 FQGTGA, per germline. The CDR3: CASSSGLAGAGYNEQFFGP.

V gene TRBV5-1 combines with J gene TRBJ2-3; 7 nucleotides align to TRBD2. V trimming: 3 bases; J trimming: 5 bases; junction bases outside the gene matches: 9. Per the germline V gene, CDR1 is SGHRS and CDR2 is YFSETQ. This CDR3 has 15 residues. The CDR3 DNA is TGCGCCAGCAGCTCTGGGACTACCAGAGGAGATACGCAGTATTTT. It encodes CASSSGTTRGDTQYF. Full variable domain (missing parts from reference TRBV5-1 and TRBJ2-3): KAGVTQTPRYLIKTRGQQVTLSCSPISGHRSVSWYQQTPGQGLQFLFEYFSETQRNKGNFPGRFSGRQFSNSRSEMNVSTLELGDSALYLCASSSGTTRGDTQYFGPGTRLTVL.

This clonotype was counted between two and nine times. This sequence joins TRBV29-1 and TRBJ2-5; 8 nucleotides match TRBD1. The J call could be wrong; TRBJ2-7 is a better fit for the DNA end. The CDR3 is made up of 14 amino acids. CDR1 is SQVTM and CDR2 is ANQGSEA in the germline V gene. The CDR3 reads CSVEIRDRSYEQYF. CDR3 sequence (DNA): TGCAGCGTTGAAATCCGGGACAGGTCCTACGAGCAGTACTTC.

The chain carries TRBV12-3 or TRBV12-4 and TRBJ2-5; 9 bases map to TRBD2. The end of the DNA is better explained by TRBJ2-7, so the J call may be wrong. This CDR3 is built from 16 residues. In DNA form, the CDR3 reads TGTGCCAGCAGTTCGGCTCCGGGACTAGCCCTGGACGAGCAGTACTTC. Residues: CASSSAPGLALDEQYF.

This clonotype was observed a few times. The chain joins TRBV3-1 to TRBJ1-4, with TRBD1 as a possible D gene (5 bases). V was pared by 3 bases and J by 6 bases, with 11 bases between. The length of the CDR3 is 14 residues. CDR1 and CDR2 from the germline V gene are LGHDT and YNNKEL (reference sequence). The CDR3 nucleotides are TGTGCCAGCAGCCAGAGGGGACGTTATGAAAAACTGTTTTTT. Translated, it gives CASSQRGRYEKLFF.

The V call is TRBV11-3, the J call TRBJ2-5; 8 bases map to TRBD2. This CDR3 has 16 residues. The germline V gene has CDR1 SGHNT and CDR2 YENEEA. J lost 0 bases, V lost 5 bases, and 8 bases had no gene match. The CDR3 loop is CASSPRLARHQETQYF. The CDR3 nucleotides read TGTGCCAGCAGCCCGAGACTAGCGAGACACCAAGAGACCCAGTACTTC.

There are a few counts of this clonotype. The chain links TRBV6-1 to TRBJ2-2; D is ambiguous. The CDR3 runs to 13 residues. Germline V lookup: CDR1 MNHNS, CDR2 SASEGT. Trimming left V 6 bases short and J 4 bases short, with 9 bases between. The CDR3 region is CASRTFSTGELFF. In DNA form, the CDR3 reads TGTGCCAGCAGGACCTTTTCCACCGGGGAGCTGTTTTTT.

This clonotype was found a few times. The chain links TRBV14 to TRBJ2-1, with D maybe TRBD1 (6 bases). The germline CDR1 and CDR2 sequences are SGHDN and FVKESK. The CDR3 has 17 residues. Deletions cut 1 base from V and 4 bases from J, with 17 bases between. The CDR3 DNA sequence: TGTGCCAGCAGCCAAGCAGAGGCGGACAGAAAATACAATGAGCAGTTCTTC. Amino acids: CASSQAEADRKYNEQFF.

The table lists this clonotype with a few counts. The chain links TRBV7-8 to TRBJ2-5; tentatively, D is TRBD2 (5 bases). The J call may be faulty, since TRBJ2-1 better matches the DNA end. The CDR3 sequence is 15 residues long. The germline V gene has CDR1 SGHVS and CDR2 FQNEAQ. The CDR3 protein is CASSLNVWVGDEQFF. The CDR3 DNA reads as TGTGCCAGCAGCTTAAATGTCTGGGTCGGGGATGAGCAGTTCTTC.

The table lists this clonotype with a few counts. CDR3 sequence reads: CSALEGGAVWETQYF. The DNA for the CDR3 is TGCAGTGCCCTGGAGGGGGGGGCCGTTTGGGAGACCCAGTACTTC. The rearrangement uses TRBV20-1 and TRBJ2-5, with a possible D match to TRBD2 (7 bases). The CDR3 spans 15 residues. Germline-derived CDR1 and CDR2 are DFQATT and SNEGSKA (reference sequence). Trimming took 6 bases from V and 5 from J, leaving 22 bases between them.

V usage is TRBV20-1 and J usage is TRBJ2-7, with D perhaps TRBD2 (6 bases). Germline-derived CDR1 and CDR2 are DFQATT and SNEGSKA (reference sequence). There are 13 residues in the CDR3. V lost 2 bases to trimming and J lost 7 bases, with 15 bases between them. The chain's CDR3 is CSARKEGLGEQYF. Here the CDR3 DNA reads TGCAGTGCTAGAAAGGAGGGCCTGGGAGAGCAGTACTTC.

J is TRBJ1-5 and V is TRBV7-2; 7 bases are a match to TRBD1. Germline V gene data show CDR1 as SGHTA and CDR2 as FQGNSA. This CDR3 spans 17 amino acids. V was clipped by 3 bases and J by 2 bases; unmatched bases: 10. DNA for the CDR3: TGTGCCAGCAGCTTGTGGGACAGAGGTCTACGCAATCAGCCCCAGCATTTT. It codes for CASSLWDRGLRNQPQHF.

This chain links TRBV11-2 with TRBJ2-1; D unresolved. The CDR3 is 13 amino acids. Trimming stripped 6 bases from V and 6 bases from J, with 12 bases between. Germline loops: CDR1 SGHAT, CDR2 FQNNGV. The CDR3 is CASRFQDVNEQFF. CDR3 in DNA: TGTGCCAGCAGATTCCAGGACGTCAATGAGCAGTTCTTC. Full variable domain (missing parts from reference TRBV11-2 and TRBJ2-1): EAGVAQSPRYKIIEKRQSVAFWCNPISGHATLYWYQQILGQGPKLLIQFQNNGVVDDSQLPKDRFSAERLKGVDSTLKIQPAKLEDSAVYLCASRFQDVNEQFFGPGTRLTVL.

The V gene is TRBV7-3, the J gene TRBJ2-2; D is unclear. V shed 5 bases and J shed 4 bases, with 11 bases lying between them. Germline CDR1 is SGHTA and CDR2 is FQGTGA. The CDR3 totals 14 residues. The CDR3 loop is CASSRGQGTGELFF. In DNA form, the CDR3 reads TGTGCCAGCAGCAGAGGCCAAGGCACCGGGGAGCTGTTTTTT.

This chain's CDR3 is CASSLDGARTEAFF. CDR3 nucleotide sequence: TGTGCCAGCAGCTTGGACGGGGCGAGAACTGAAGCTTTCTTT. The chain has TRBV7-8 and TRBJ1-1, with D perhaps TRBD1 (5 bases). With 3 bases removed from V and 5 bases from J, the gap between germline ends came to 13 bases. CDR3 length: 14 amino acids. CDR1 is SGHVS and CDR2 is FQNEAQ in the germline V gene.

This clonotype was seen more than once but under ten times. The chain couples TRBV7-2 to TRBJ1-1, with 9 nucleotides matching TRBD1. J was trimmed by 1 base and V by 7 bases; bases with no gene match: 4. The CDR3 runs to 14 residues. The germline V gene has CDR1 SGHTA and CDR2 FQGNSA. The CDR3 is CASKPGQGNTEAFF. The DNA of the CDR3 is TGTGCCAGCAAGCCGGGACAGGGGAACACTGAAGCTTTCTTT.

V gene TRBV2 combines with J gene TRBJ2-3; a possible D gene is TRBD1 (6 bases). V lost 4 bases and J 3 bases, leaving 17 bases between the germline ends. CDR1 SNHLY and CDR2 FYNNEI come from the germline V gene. The CDR3 sequence is 16 residues long. The CDR3 region is CASSGTGLGRTDTQYF. CDR3 nucleotides: TGTGCCAGCAGTGGAACAGGGTTGGGAAGGACAGATACGCAGTATTTT.

The chain joins TRBV5-1 to TRBJ1-2; no clear D gene. The CDR3 covers 14 residues. The germline V gene encodes CDR1 SGHRS and CDR2 YFSETQ. Trimming took 0 bases from V and 5 from J, leaving 11 bases between them. CDR3: CASSLDSAAYGYTF. Written as DNA, the CDR3 is TGCGCCAGCAGCTTGGATTCGGCAGCTTATGGCTACACCTTC.

This clonotype was seen only a few times. The chain couples TRBV29-1 to TRBJ2-3; no firm D call. Trimming left V 0 bases short and J 2 bases short, with 12 bases between. This CDR3 has 15 amino acids. The V gene's germline CDR1 is SQVTM and CDR2 ANQGSEA. CDR3 DNA sequence: TGCAGCGTTGAAGATTTACAGATCACCACAGATACGCAGTATTTT. It encodes CSVEDLQITTDTQYF.

This clonotype was seen a handful of times. The V call is TRBV29-1, the J call TRBJ1-1, with D hard to call. CDR1 and CDR2 (germline): SQVTM, ANQGSEA. The CDR3 has 13 residues. The V end was cut by 2 bases, the J end by 1 base, with 8 bases between. Here the CDR3 DNA reads TGCAGCGTTGAATTATGGACGAACACTGAAGCTTTCTTT. This translates into CSVELWTNTEAFF.

This clonotype was picked up a small number of times. This chain links TRBV29-1 with TRBJ2-7; 8 nucleotides agree with TRBD1. J lost 6 bases, V lost 8 bases, and 9 bases had no gene match. The CDR3 extends over 12 amino acids. Germline assignment: CDR1 SQVTM and CDR2 ANQGSEA. This chain's CDR3 is CSFRQGMGEQYF. CDR3 nucleotides: TGCAGCTTCCGACAGGGGATGGGCGAGCAGTACTTC.

The chain has TRBV12-3 or TRBV12-4 and TRBJ1-2; D is unclear. The germline V and J ends were trimmed by 9 bases and 6 bases, with 17 bases remaining between them. The CDR3 is 13 residues long. The CDR3 is CASHSAGLNGYTF. The DNA for the CDR3 is TGTGCCAGTCATTCTGCGGGTCTCAATGGCTACACCTTC.

This chain links TRBV13 with TRBJ1-5; D is possibly TRBD1 (5 bases). Trimming shortened V by 0 bases and J by 2 bases, and 8 bases separated the two germline ends. This CDR3 contains 15 residues. The germline V gene has CDR1 PRHDT and CDR2 FYEKMQ (reference sequence). The CDR3 coding sequence is TGTGCCAGCAGCTTAGGGGGGCCGGGCAATCAGCCCCAGCATTTT. This codes for CASSLGGPGNQPQHF.

CDR3 sequence: CASSLQGPSLEQFF. The CDR3 DNA reads TGCGCCAGCAGCTTGCAGGGCCCGTCTTTAGAGCAGTTCTTC. The chain uses TRBV5-1 and TRBJ2-5; TRBD1 is a possible D gene (5 bases). The DNA end favors TRBJ2-1, so the J call may be wrong. The CDR3 runs to 14 residues. CDR1 and CDR2 (germline): SGHRS, YFSETQ.